Following are 8 T cell receptor beta chains from one sample sequenced in a study of T cell changes during pregnancy in multiple sclerosis. The table came from immunoSEQ multiplex PCR; TCRdb's copy has only in-frame clones and leaves some out. Found here are 70,000 to 100,000 clones, about 93% of them singletons; the top ten hold roughly 4.5%. The sample here was peripheral blood, taken in the first trimester of pregnancy. All receptors derive from a female donor with multiple sclerosis, enrolled in a pregnancy study.

V gene TRBV15 combines with J gene TRBJ2-4; 10 bases are shared with TRBD2. The CDR3 extends over 16 amino acids. Trimming cost V 0 bases and J 12 bases; bases outside gene matches: 11. Germline-derived CDR1 and CDR2 are LNHNV and YYDKDF (reference sequence). CDR3 DNA: TGTGCCACCAGCAGAGAAAGCGGGGGGGGCGAGGAGAGTCAGTACTTC. Its protein product is CATSRESGGGEESQYF. Drawing the rest from reference TRBV15 and TRBJ2-4, the complete variable domain is DAMVIQNPRYQVTQFGKPVTLSCSQTLNHNVMYWYQQKSSQAPKLLFHYYDKDFNNEADTPDNFQSRRPNTSFCFLDIRSPGLGDTAMYLCATSRESGGGEESQYFGAGTRLSVL.

This chain uses TRBV11-2 with TRBJ2-2, with D possibly being TRBD1 (6 bases). Trimming took 5 bases from V and 9 from J, leaving 22 bases between them. Germline V gene sequence: CDR1 SGHAT, CDR2 FQNNGV. This CDR3 spans 16 amino acids. CDR3 in amino acids: CASSTSSGTMYRELFF. CDR3 sequence (DNA): TGTGCCAGCAGCACCTCCTCCGGGACAATGTACCGGGAGCTGTTTTTT.

This sequence joins TRBV27 and TRBJ2-1; the D is unclear. Trimming stripped 3 bases from V and 6 bases from J, with 12 bases between. The germline V gene encodes CDR1 MNHEY and CDR2 SMNVEV (reference sequence). There are 14 residues in the CDR3. CDR3 residues: CASSLSGNANEQFF. The CDR3 bases are TGTGCCAGCAGTTTGTCGGGTAATGCCAATGAGCAGTTCTTC.

The rearrangement links TRBV7-3 to TRBJ1-1; D may be TRBD1 (5 bases). Trimming cost V 2 bases and J 7 bases, with 11 bases left between them. The CDR3 is made up of 13 amino acids. CDR1 is SGHTA, CDR2 FQGTGA, per germline. Written as DNA, the CDR3 is TGTGCCAGCAGCTTAGACAGAGCCAGTGAAGCTTTCTTT. Protein: CASSLDRASEAFF. Supplemented by reference TRBV7-3 and TRBJ1-1, the full variable domain reads GAGVSQTPSNKVTEKGKYVELRCDPISGHTALYWYRQSLGQGPEFLIYFQGTGAADDSGLPNDRFFAVRPEGSVSTLKIQRTERGDSAVYLCASSLDRASEAFFGQGTRLTVV.

V gene TRBV5-4 combines with J gene TRBJ1-2; D not certain. Germline lookup yields CDR1 SGHNT and CDR2 YYREEE (reference sequence). The CDR3 runs to 14 residues. The germline V and J ends were trimmed by 4 bases and 0 bases, with 10 bases remaining between them. CDR3 residues: CASSPETANYGYTF. The CDR3 DNA sequence: TGTGCCAGCAGCCCGGAGACTGCTAACTATGGCTACACCTTC.

This chain uses TRBV6-1 with TRBJ2-5; D perhaps matches TRBD2 (6 bases). The V and J ends lost 3 bases and 3 bases respectively, with 14 bases between them. The CDR3 runs 15 residues. Germline V gene sequence: CDR1 MNHNS, CDR2 SASEGT. CDR3 residues: CASSDFGTGEETQYF. The DNA of the CDR3 is TGTGCCAGCAGTGATTTTGGGACGGGAGAAGAGACCCAGTACTTC.

This chain links TRBV27 with TRBJ2-1; 8 bases are a match to TRBD1. CDR3 length: 16 amino acids. With 5 bases clipped from V and 9 bases from J, the junction kept 15 bases outside the gene matches. The germline CDR1 and CDR2 sequences are MNHEY and SMNVEV (reference sequence). The CDR3 DNA reads as TGTGCCAGCAGTAATAGGGGGGCAGGGGGCTACGTTGAGCAGTTCTTC. This codes for CASSNRGAGGYVEQFF.

The chain employs TRBV9 and TRBJ1-3; no reliable D call. The length of the CDR3 is 16 residues. Germline V gene data show CDR1 as SGDLS and CDR2 as YYNGEE. Between the trimmed V and J ends, which lost 4 bases and 0 bases, there was a span of 14 bases. Here the CDR3 DNA reads TGTGCCAGCAGCTCGCAGTGGGCCCCCTCTGGAAACACCATATATTTT. Amino acids: CASSSQWAPSGNTIYF.